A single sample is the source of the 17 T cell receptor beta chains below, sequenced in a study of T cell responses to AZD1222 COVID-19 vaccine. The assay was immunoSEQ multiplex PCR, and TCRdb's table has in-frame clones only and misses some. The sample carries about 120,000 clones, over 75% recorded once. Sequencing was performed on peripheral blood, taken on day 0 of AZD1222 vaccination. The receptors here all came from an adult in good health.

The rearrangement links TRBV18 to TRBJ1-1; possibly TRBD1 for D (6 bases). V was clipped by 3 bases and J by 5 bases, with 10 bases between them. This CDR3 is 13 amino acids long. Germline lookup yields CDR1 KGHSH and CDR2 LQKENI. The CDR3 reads CASSPTDRTEAFF. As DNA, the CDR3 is TGTGCCAGCTCACCTACCGACAGGACTGAAGCTTTCTTT.

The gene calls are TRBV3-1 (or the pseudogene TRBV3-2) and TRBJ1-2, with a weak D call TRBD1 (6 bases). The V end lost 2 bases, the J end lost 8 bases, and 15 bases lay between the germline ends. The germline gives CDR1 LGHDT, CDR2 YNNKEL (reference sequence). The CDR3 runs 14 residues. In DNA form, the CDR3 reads TGTGCCAGCAGCCAAATACTGACAGGCCGCGGCTACACCTTC. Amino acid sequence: CASSQILTGRGYTF.

The CDR3 region has the DNA TGTGCCAGCAGAGGGACAGATCCAAGAGGGGCCAACGTCCTGACTTTC. This translates into CASRGTDPRGANVLTF. The V call is TRBV2, the J call TRBJ2-6, with 7 bases identical to TRBD1. Germline trimming cut 6 bases from V and 4 bases from J; bases unmatched to any gene: 9. CDR3 length equals 16 residues. Germline CDR1 is SNHLY and CDR2 is FYNNEI.

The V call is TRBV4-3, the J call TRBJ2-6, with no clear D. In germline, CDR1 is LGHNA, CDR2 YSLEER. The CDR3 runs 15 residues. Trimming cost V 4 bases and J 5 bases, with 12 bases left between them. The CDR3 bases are TGCGCCAGCAGCCGGACGGACGGTCGGGCCAACGTCCTGACTTTC. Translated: CASSRTDGRANVLTF.

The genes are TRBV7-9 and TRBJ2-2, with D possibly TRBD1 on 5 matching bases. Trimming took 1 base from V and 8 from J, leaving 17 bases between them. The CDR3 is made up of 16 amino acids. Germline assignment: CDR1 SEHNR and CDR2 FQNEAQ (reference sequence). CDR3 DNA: TGTGCCAGCAGCTTAGGAAGCCTACAGGTGGTAGGGGAGCTGTTTTTT. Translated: CASSLGSLQVVGELFF. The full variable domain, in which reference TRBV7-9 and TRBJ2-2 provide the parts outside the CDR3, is DTGVSQNPRHKITKRGQNVTFRCDPISEHNRLYWYRQTLGQGPEFLTYFQNEAQLEKSRLLSDRFSAERPKGSFSTLEIQRTEQGDSAMYLCASSLGSLQVVGELFFGEGSRLTVL.

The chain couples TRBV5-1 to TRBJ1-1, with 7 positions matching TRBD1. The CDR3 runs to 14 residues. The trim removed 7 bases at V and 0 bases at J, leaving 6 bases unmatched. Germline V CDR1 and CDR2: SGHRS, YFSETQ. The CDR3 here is CASGPGTVNTEAFF. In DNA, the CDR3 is TGCGCCAGCGGCCCGGGGACAGTGAACACTGAAGCTTTCTTT.

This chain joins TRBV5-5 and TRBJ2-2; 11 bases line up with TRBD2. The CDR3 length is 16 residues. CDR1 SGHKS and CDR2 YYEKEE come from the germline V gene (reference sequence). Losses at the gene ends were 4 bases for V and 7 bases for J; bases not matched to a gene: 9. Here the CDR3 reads CASSPNSGGANGELFF. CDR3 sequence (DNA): TGTGCCAGCAGCCCGAATAGCGGGGGGGCCAACGGGGAGCTGTTTTTT.

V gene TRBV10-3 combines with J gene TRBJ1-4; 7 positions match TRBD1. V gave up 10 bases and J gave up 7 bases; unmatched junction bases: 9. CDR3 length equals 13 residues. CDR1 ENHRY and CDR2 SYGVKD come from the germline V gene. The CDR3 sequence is CANSDRLGEKLFF. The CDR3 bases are TGTGCCAACTCGGACAGGTTAGGTGAAAAACTGTTTTTT.

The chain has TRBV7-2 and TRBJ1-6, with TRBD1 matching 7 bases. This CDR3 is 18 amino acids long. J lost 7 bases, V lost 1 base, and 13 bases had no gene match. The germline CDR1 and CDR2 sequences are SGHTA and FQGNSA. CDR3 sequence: CASSLVTAGTVKNSPLHF. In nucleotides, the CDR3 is TGTGCCAGCAGCTTAGTTACCGCCGGGACAGTAAAGAATTCACCCCTCCACTTT.

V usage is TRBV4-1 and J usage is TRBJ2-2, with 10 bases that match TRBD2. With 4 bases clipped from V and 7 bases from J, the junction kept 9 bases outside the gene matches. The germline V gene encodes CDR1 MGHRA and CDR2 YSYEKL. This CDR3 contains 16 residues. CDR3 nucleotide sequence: TGCGCCAGCAGCCTGAACCCTAGCGGGGGTCTCGGGGAGCTGTTTTTT. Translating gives CASSLNPSGGLGELFF.

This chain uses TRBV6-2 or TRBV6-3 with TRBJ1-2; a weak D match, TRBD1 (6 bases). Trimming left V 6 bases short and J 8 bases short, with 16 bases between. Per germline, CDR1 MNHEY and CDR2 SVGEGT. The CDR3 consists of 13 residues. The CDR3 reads CASSQTGPHGYTF. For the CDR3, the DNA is TGTGCCAGCAGCCAGACAGGCCCCCACGGCTACACCTTC.

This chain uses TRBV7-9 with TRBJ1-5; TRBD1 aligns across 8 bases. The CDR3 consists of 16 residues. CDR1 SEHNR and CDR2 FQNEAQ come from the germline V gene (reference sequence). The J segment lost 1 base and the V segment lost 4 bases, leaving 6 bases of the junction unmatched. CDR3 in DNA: TGTGCCAGCAGCTCTACAGGGGGGTTGAGCAATCAGCCCCAGCATTTT. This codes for CASSSTGGLSNQPQHF.

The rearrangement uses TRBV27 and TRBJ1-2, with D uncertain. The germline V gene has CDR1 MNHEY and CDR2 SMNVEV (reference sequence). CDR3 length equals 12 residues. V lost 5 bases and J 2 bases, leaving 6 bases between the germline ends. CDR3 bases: TGTGCCAGCAGTGGCGACAACTATGGCTACACCTTC. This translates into CASSGDNYGYTF.

CDR3 amino acids: CASNPQGAFTEAFF. The CDR3 DNA follows: TGTGCCAGCAACCCACAGGGGGCTTTTACTGAAGCTTTCTTT. The chain is built from TRBV27 and TRBJ1-1; TRBD1 matches 9 bases. The V gene end was trimmed by 7 bases and the J gene end by 5 bases; junction bases not matched to a gene: 8. The CDR3 consists of 14 residues. Germline V lookup: CDR1 MNHEY, CDR2 SMNVEV (reference sequence).

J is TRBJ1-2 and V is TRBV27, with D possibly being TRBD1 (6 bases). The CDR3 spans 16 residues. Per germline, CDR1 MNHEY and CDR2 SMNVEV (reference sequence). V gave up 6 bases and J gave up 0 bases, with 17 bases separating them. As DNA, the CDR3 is TGTGCCAGCAGAAAAAGCGGGGGCAGCGCTAACTATGGCTACACCTTC. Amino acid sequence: CASRKSGGSANYGYTF.

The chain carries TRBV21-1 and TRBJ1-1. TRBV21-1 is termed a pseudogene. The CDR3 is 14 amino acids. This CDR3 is CASSNYRSGTEAFF. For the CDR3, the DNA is TGTGCCAGCAGCAATTACCGTTCCGGGACTGAAGCTTTCTTT.

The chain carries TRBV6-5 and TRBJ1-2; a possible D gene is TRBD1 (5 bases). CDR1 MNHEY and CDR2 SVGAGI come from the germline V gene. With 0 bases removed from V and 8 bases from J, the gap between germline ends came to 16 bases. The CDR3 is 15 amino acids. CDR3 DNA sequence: TGTGCCAGCAGTTACTCTGGGGAAGGGTGGGACGGCTACACCTTC. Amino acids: CASSYSGEGWDGYTF.